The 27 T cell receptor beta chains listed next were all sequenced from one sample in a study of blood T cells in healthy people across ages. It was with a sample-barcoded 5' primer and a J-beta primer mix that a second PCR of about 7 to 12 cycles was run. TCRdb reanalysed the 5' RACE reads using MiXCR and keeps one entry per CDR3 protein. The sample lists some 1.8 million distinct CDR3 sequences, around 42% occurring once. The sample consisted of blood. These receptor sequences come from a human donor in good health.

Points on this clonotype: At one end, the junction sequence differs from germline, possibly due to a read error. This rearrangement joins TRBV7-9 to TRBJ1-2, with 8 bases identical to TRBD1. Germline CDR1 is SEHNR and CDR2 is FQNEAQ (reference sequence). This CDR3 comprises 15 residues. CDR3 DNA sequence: TGTGCCAGCAGCTTCCGGGACAGGCTTAACTATGACTACACCTTC. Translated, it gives CASSFRDRLNYDYTF.

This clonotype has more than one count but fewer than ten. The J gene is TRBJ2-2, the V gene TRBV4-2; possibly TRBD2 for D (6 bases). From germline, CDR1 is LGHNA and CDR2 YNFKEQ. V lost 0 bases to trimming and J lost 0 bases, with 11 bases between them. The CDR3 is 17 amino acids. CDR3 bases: TGTGCCAGCAGCCAAGATCCGACGGGGGCGAACACCGGGGAGCTGTTTTTT. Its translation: CASSQDPTGANTGELFF.

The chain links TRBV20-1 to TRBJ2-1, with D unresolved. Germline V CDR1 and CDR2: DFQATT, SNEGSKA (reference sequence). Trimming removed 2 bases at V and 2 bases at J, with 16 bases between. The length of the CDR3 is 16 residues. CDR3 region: CSARLANSHAYNEQFF. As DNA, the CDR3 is TGCAGTGCTAGATTGGCGAACTCCCATGCCTACAATGAGCAGTTCTTC.

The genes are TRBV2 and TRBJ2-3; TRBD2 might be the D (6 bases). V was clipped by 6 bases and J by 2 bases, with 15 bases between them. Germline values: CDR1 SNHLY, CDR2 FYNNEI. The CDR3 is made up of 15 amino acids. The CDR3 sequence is CASRSGLYHTDTQYF. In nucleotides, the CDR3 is TGTGCCAGCAGGTCGGGACTCTACCACACAGATACGCAGTATTTT.

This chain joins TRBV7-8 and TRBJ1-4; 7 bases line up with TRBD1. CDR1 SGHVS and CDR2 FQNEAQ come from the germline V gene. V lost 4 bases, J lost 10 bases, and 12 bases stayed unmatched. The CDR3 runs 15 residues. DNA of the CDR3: TGTGCCAGCAGCTCGCAGACAGGGTCATTCGGAAAACTGTTTTTT. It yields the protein CASSSQTGSFGKLFF.

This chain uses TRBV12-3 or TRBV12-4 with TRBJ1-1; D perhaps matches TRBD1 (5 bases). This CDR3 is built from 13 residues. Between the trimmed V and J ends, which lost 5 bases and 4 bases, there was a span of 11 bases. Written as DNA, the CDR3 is TGTGCCAGCAGTGGGGCCGGTTGCACTGAAGCTTTCTTT. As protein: CASSGAGCTEAFF.

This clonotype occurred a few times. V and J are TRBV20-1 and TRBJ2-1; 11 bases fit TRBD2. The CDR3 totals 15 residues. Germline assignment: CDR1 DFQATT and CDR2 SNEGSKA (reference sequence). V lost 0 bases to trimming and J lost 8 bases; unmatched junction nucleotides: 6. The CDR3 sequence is CSARDMGLAVDEQFF. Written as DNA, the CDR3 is TGCAGTGCTAGAGATATGGGACTAGCGGTCGATGAGCAGTTCTTC.

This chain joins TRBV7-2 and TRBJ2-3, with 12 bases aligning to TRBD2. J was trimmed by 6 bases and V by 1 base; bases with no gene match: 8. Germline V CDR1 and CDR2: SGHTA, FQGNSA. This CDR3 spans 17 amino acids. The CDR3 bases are TGTGCCAGCAGCTTAGGTTTGCTAGCGGGGGGGAGGGATACGCAGTATTTT. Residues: CASSLGLLAGGRDTQYF.

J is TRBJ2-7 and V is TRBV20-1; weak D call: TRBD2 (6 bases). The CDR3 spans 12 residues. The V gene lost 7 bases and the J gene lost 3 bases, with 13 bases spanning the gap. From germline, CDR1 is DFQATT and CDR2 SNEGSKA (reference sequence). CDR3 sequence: CSVRDSLYEQYF. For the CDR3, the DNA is TGCAGTGTCCGGGACTCCCTCTACGAGCAGTACTTC.

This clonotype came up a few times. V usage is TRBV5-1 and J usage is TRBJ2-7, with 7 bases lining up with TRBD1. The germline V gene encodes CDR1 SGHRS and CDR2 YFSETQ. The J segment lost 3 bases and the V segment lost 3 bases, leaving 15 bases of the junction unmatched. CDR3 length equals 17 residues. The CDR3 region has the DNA TGCGCCAGCAGCTCCACACCCGGACAGGCTAGGGGCTACGAGCAGTACTTC. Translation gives CASSSTPGQARGYEQYF.

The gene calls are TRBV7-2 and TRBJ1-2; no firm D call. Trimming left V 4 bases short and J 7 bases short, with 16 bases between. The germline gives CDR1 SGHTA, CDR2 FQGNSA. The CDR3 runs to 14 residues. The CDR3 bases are TGTGCCAGCAGCTCCAAGGGTCAGGTCCGTGGCTACACCTTC. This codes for CASSSKGQVRGYTF.

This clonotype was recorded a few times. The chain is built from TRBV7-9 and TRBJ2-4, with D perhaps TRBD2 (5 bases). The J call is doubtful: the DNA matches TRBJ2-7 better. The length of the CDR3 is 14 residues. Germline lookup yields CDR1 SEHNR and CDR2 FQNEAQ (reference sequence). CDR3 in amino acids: CASSLGEHSYEQYF. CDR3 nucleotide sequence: TGTGCCAGCAGCTTGGGAGAGCACTCCTACGAGCAGTACTTC.

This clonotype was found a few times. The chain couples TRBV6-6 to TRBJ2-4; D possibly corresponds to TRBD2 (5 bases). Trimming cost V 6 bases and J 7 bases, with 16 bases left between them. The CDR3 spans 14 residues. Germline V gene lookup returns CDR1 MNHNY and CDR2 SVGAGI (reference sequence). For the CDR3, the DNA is TGTGCCAGCAGCCAGGACCGAGGGTTCAACATTCAGTACTTC. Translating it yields CASSQDRGFNIQYF.

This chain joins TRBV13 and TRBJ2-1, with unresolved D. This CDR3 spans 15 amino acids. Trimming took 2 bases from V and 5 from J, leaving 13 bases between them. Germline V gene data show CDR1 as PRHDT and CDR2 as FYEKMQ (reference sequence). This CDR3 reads CASSLPPGYDNEQFF. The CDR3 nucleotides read TGTGCCAGCAGCTTACCTCCGGGTTACGACAATGAGCAGTTCTTC.

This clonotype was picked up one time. The CDR3 bases are TGTGCCAGCAGTTTTTGGAGAGGCACTGAAGCTTTCTTT. Translating gives CASSFWRGTEAFF. The genes are TRBV12-3 or TRBV12-4 and TRBJ1-1; D is undetermined. V lost 3 bases and J 4 bases, leaving 9 bases between the germline ends. This CDR3 has 13 amino acids.

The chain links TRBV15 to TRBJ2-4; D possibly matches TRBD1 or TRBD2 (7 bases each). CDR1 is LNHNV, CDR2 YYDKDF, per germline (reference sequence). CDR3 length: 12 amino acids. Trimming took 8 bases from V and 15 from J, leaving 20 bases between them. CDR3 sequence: CATGYRGGFLYF. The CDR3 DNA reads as TGTGCCACCGGCTACAGGGGAGGGTTTCTGTACTTC.

The CDR3 sequence: CSVEGLEGYNEQFF. CDR3 DNA sequence: TGCAGCGTTGAGGGACTAGAGGGTTACAATGAGCAGTTCTTC. The V and J genes are TRBV29-1 and TRBJ2-1; 8 nucleotides line up with TRBD2. J lost 4 bases, V lost 3 bases, and 5 bases had no gene match. Germline CDR1 is SQVTM and CDR2 is ANQGSEA. CDR3 size: 14 residues.

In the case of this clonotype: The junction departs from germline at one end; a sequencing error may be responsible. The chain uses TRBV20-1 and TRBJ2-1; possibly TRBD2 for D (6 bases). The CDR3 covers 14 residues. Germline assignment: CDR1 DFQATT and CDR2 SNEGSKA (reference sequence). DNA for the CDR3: TGCAGTGCTAGCCCGGGACTTACCTACAACGAGCGGTTCTTC. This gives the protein CSASPGLTYNERFF.

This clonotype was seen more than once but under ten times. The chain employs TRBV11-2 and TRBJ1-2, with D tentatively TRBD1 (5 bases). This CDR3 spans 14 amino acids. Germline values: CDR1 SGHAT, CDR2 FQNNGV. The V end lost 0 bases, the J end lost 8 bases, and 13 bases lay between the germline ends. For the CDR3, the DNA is TGTGCCAGCAGCTTAGATGCGTCAGGGTGGGGCTACACCTTC. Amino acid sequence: CASSLDASGWGYTF.

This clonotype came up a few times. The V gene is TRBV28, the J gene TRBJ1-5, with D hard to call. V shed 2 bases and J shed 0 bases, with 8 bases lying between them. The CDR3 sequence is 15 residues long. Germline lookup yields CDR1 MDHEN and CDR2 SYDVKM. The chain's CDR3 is CASSLLSNSNQPQHF. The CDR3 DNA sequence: TGTGCCAGCAGTTTACTTAGTAATAGCAATCAGCCCCAGCATTTT.

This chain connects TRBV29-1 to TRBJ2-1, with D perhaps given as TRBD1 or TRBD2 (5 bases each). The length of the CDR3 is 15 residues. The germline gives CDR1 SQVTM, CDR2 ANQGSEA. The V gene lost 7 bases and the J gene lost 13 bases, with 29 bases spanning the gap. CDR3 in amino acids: CSAHLSRSGQETQFF. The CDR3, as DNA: TGCAGCGCCCATCTCTCGCGGTCGGGGCAAGAGACCCAGTTCTTC.

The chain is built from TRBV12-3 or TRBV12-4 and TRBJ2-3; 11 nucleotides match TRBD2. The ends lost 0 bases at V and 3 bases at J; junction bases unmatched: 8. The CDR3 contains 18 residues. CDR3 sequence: CASSLAAELAGGTDTQYF. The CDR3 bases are TGTGCCAGCAGTTTAGCGGCGGAGCTAGCGGGGGGTACAGATACGCAGTATTTT.

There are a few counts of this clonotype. The CDR3 nucleotides are TGCAGTGCTCTGAACCCTAGGGGAGAGGATGGCTACACCTTC. Protein sequence: CSALNPRGEDGYTF. The chain employs TRBV20-1 and TRBJ1-2, with D tentatively TRBD1 (5 bases). Germline V lookup: CDR1 DFQATT, CDR2 SNEGSKA (reference sequence). The CDR3 length is 14 residues. V was trimmed by 5 bases and J by 6 bases, leaving 19 bases between them.

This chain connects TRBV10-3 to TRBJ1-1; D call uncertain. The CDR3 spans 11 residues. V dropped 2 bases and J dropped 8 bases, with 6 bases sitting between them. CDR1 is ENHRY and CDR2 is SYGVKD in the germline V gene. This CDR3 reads CAISEGREAFF. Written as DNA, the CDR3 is TGTGCCATCAGTGAGGGGAGGGAAGCTTTCTTT.

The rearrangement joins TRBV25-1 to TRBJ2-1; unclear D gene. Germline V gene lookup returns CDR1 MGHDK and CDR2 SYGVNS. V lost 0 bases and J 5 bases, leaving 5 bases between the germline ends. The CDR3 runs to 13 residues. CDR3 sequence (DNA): TGTGCCAGCAGTGAATATTTGAACAATGAGCAGTTCTTC. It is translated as CASSEYLNNEQFF.

The CDR3 protein is CASSVGCYYEQYF. DNA for the CDR3: TGTGCCAGCAGTGTGGGGTGCTACTACGAGCAGTACTTC. The chain has TRBV27 and TRBJ2-5; the D is unclear. Matching the DNA end better, TRBJ2-7 makes the J call doubtful. The germline gives CDR1 MNHEY, CDR2 SMNVEV (reference sequence). The CDR3 is 13 residues long.

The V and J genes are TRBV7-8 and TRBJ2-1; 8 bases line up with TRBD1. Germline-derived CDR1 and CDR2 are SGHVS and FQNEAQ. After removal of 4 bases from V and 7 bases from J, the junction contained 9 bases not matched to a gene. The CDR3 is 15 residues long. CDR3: CASSWGRGLGNEQFF. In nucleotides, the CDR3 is TGTGCCAGCAGCTGGGGCAGGGGGCTAGGGAATGAGCAGTTCTTC.